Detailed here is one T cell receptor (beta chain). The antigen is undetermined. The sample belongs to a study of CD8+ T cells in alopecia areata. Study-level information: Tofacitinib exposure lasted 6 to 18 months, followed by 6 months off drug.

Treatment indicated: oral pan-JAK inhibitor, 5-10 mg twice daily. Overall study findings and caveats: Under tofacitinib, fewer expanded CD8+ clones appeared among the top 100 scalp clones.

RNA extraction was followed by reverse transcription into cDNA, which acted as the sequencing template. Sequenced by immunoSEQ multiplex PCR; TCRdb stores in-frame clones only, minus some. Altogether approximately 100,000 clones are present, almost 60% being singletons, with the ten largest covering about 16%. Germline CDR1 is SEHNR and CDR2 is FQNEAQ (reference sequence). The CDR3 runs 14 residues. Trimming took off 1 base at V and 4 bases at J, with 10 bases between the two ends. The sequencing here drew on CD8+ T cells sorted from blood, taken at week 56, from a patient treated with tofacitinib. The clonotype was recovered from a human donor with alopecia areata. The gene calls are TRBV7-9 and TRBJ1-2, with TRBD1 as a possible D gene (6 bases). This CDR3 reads CASSLGDTLYGYTF. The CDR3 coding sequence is TGTGCCAGCAGCTTAGGGGACACTCTCTATGGCTACACCTTC. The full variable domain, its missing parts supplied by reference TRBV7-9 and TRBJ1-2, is DTGVSQNPRHKITKRGQNVTFRCDPISEHNRLYWYRQTLGQGPEFLTYFQNEAQLEKSRLLSDRFSAERPKGSFSTLEIQRTEQGDSAMYLCASSLGDTLYGYTFGSGTRLTVV.